Shown below are 19 T cell receptor beta chains from a single sample sequenced in a study of blood T cells in healthy people across ages. With a J-beta primer mix and a sample-barcoded 5' primer, a second PCR ran about 7 to 12 cycles. One entry per CDR3 protein, called by TCRdb with MiXCR from the 5' RACE reads. The sample records about 730,000 distinct CDR3 sequences, around 46% being singletons. The source material was blood. The receptor source for this set is a woman aged 55 to 70 in good health.

The chain uses TRBV12-3 or TRBV12-4 and TRBJ1-6, with 9 bases identical to TRBD1. Trimming took 7 bases from V and 4 from J; bases not matched to a gene: 8. CDR3 length equals 16 residues. The CDR3 DNA sequence: TGTGCCAGCAATCCGGCGGGACAGGGATATAATTCACCCCTCCACTTT. Translating gives CASNPAGQGYNSPLHF.

The sample holds many counts of this clonotype. This chain uses TRBV15 with TRBJ2-5, with D perhaps matching TRBD1 (6 bases). Germline assignment: CDR1 LNHNV and CDR2 YYDKDF (reference sequence). Trimming left V 0 bases short and J 3 bases short, with 8 bases between. This CDR3 comprises 14 residues. CDR3 nucleotides: TGTGCCACCAGCAGAGACTACAGGGAAGAGACCCAGTACTTC. Residues: CATSRDYREETQYF.

This chain joins TRBV10-2 and TRBJ2-5; 7 bases fit TRBD2. Germline trimming cut 8 bases from V and 2 bases from J; bases unmatched to any gene: 11. The CDR3 totals 15 residues. The germline V gene encodes CDR1 WSHSY and CDR2 SAAADI. The CDR3 spells CASSSASGEQETQYF. In nucleotides, the CDR3 is TGCGCCAGCTCGAGTGCCAGCGGGGAACAAGAGACCCAGTACTTC.

J is TRBJ2-7 and V is TRBV10-3, with D perhaps assigned TRBD1 or TRBD2 (5 bases each). The CDR3 runs to 14 residues. CDR1 is ENHRY, CDR2 SYGVKD, per germline. Trimming took off 6 bases at V and 0 bases at J, with 12 bases between the two ends. DNA of the CDR3: TGTGCCATCAGGGGGACGGTCTCCTCCTACGAGCAGTACTTC. It codes for CAIRGTVSSYEQYF.

This clonotype was detected only a few times. The V call is TRBV29-1, the J call TRBJ2-3; 10 bases agree with TRBD2. V gave up 4 bases and J gave up 4 bases; unmatched junction bases: 2. The length of the CDR3 is 13 residues. The V gene's germline CDR1 is SQVTM and CDR2 ANQGSEA. The CDR3 sequence: CSVVLAGADTQYF. Here the CDR3 DNA reads TGCAGCGTTGTCCTAGCGGGGGCAGATACGCAGTATTTT.

The V call is TRBV5-1, the J call TRBJ2-6, with 8 bases that match TRBD1. CDR1 SGHRS and CDR2 YFSETQ come from the germline V gene. CDR3 length equals 18 residues. The V and J ends lost 0 bases and 0 bases, in that order; junction bases with no gene match: 5. The CDR3 nucleotides are TGCGCCAGCAGCTTGGGGGCAGGGGGCGTCTCTGGGGCCAACGTCCTGACTTTC. The encoded protein is CASSLGAGGVSGANVLTF.

The chain links TRBV7-2 to TRBJ1-2; D might be TRBD1 (5 bases). Trimming took 0 bases from V and 6 from J, leaving 20 bases between them. This CDR3 contains 17 residues. Germline CDR1 SGHTA, CDR2 FQGNSA. The CDR3 DNA reads as TGTGCCAGCAGCTTAGCGTTTCCCGTCGGGGGACGAGATGGCTACACCTTC. This sequence encodes CASSLAFPVGGRDGYTF.

A few counts support this clonotype. The chain links TRBV7-2 to TRBJ1-2; D is unresolved. V dropped 2 bases and J dropped 1 base, with 11 bases sitting between them. Germline V gene lookup returns CDR1 SGHTA and CDR2 FQGNSA. The CDR3 loop spans 15 amino acids. CDR3 protein: CASSLSGRGNYGYTF. The CDR3 bases are TGTGCCAGCAGCTTAAGCGGACGGGGTAACTATGGCTACACCTTC.

A word on this clonotype: A much bigger clone sits one base away, suggesting this may be a read error. The chain has TRBV5-5 and TRBJ2-4, with TRBD2 matching 9 bases. V was pared by 4 bases and J by 13 bases, with 12 bases of the junction left unmatched. Germline values: CDR1 SGHKS, CDR2 YYEKEE (reference sequence). The CDR3 spans 14 residues. The CDR3 region is CASSRTSDPYKQYF. The CDR3 DNA sequence: TGTGCCAGCAGCCGGACTAGCGACCCCTACAAGCAGTACTTC.

This clonotype was counted at least ten times. The chain couples TRBV20-1 to TRBJ1-1; D may be TRBD1 (6 bases). The CDR3 runs to 15 residues. From germline, CDR1 is DFQATT and CDR2 SNEGSKA (reference sequence). Trimming took off 1 base at V and 4 bases at J, with 16 bases between the two ends. In DNA, the CDR3 is TGCAGTGCTAGAGTAGGGGGATCAACGGGCACTGAAGCTTTCTTT. Protein sequence: CSARVGGSTGTEAFF.

The chain couples TRBV12-3 or TRBV12-4 to TRBJ2-1; 7 bases match TRBD1. The J call may be faulty, since TRBJ2-7 better matches the DNA end. CDR3 length: 18 residues. CDR3 bases: TGTGCCAGCAGTTTCTTAACAGGGGCGCTTAGCTCCTACAATGAGCAGTACTTC. Its translation: CASSFLTGALSSYNEQYF.

This chain connects TRBV5-4 to TRBJ2-4, with TRBD1 matching 9 bases. The end of the DNA is better explained by TRBJ2-7, so the J call may be wrong. Germline CDR1 SGHNT, CDR2 YYREEE (reference sequence). This CDR3 has 16 amino acids. CDR3 region: CASSFVPTGGSYEQYF. CDR3 bases: TGTGCCAGCAGCTTTGTCCCGACAGGGGGGAGCTACGAGCAGTACTTC.

The chain has TRBV7-9 and TRBJ2-1; D remains ambiguous. This CDR3 spans 14 amino acids. The germline V and J ends were trimmed by 7 bases and 7 bases, with 17 bases remaining between them. The germline CDR1 and CDR2 sequences are SEHNR and FQNEAQ (reference sequence). The CDR3 nucleotides read TGTGCCAGCATGGCAGCCCAAGGCGAGAATGAGCAGTTCTTC. Translation gives CASMAAQGENEQFF.

This clonotype was observed a few times. The chain links TRBV12-3 or TRBV12-4 to TRBJ2-6; 9 bases are shared with TRBD1. The CDR3 is 15 amino acids. V shed 6 bases, J shed 12 bases, and the junction held 12 bases outside the gene matches. CDR3: CASSPDRGFPSVLTF. The DNA of the CDR3 is TGTGCCAGCAGCCCCGACAGGGGGTTCCCTTCCGTCCTGACTTTC.

The chain is built from TRBV5-1 and TRBJ2-7; possibly TRBD2 for D (5 bases). The CDR3 is 12 residues long. Germline V gene sequence: CDR1 SGHRS, CDR2 YFSETQ. Deletions cut 7 bases from V and 3 bases from J, with 11 bases between. The CDR3 DNA follows: TGCGCCAGCGAGGGCGGTAGCTACGAGCAGTACTTC. It is translated as CASEGGSYEQYF.

Note on this clonotype: Compared with germline, one end of the junction differs, possibly owing to a read error. CDR3 in DNA: TGTGCCAGCAGCCAAGTCGCTGATATCGGTTCACCCCCCCACTTT. Its translation: CASSQVADIGSPPHF. This chain links TRBV3-1 with TRBJ1-6, with D unclear. The CDR3 runs 15 residues. Germline V gives CDR1 LGHDT, CDR2 YNNKEL (reference sequence).

The rearrangement links TRBV5-1 to TRBJ2-1; TRBD2 might be the D (6 bases). The germline CDR1 and CDR2 sequences are SGHRS and YFSETQ. Between the trimmed V and J ends, which lost 0 bases and 6 bases, there was a span of 10 bases. CDR3 size: 14 residues. CDR3 nucleotide sequence: TGCGCCAGCAGCTTGGCGACTAGATCCAATGAGCAGTTCTTC. Translating gives CASSLATRSNEQFF.

The CDR3 sequence is CSARDDTINQFF. In DNA, the CDR3 is TGCAGTGCTAGAGATGACACTATAAATCAGTTCTTC. The J gene is TRBJ2-1, the V gene TRBV20-1; D remains ambiguous. The CDR3 spans 12 residues. Germline CDR1 reads DFQATT; CDR2 reads SNEGSKA (reference sequence). Trimming stripped 0 bases from V and 13 bases from J, with 13 bases between.

The CDR3 loop is CASSLRQGVSEAFF. The CDR3 bases are TGTGCCAGCAGTCTCCGGCAGGGGGTCAGTGAAGCTTTCTTT. This rearrangement joins TRBV27 to TRBJ1-1, with 7 positions matching TRBD1. V shed 5 bases, J shed 7 bases, and the junction held 10 bases outside the gene matches. This CDR3 is 14 amino acids long. Germline V lookup: CDR1 MNHEY, CDR2 SMNVEV (reference sequence).